The 29 T cell receptor beta chains reported below all come from one sample, sequenced in a study of OX40 agonist ivuxolimab in advanced cancers. Library construction relied on the immunoSEQ multiplex PCR assay. TCRdb stores this immuneACCESS table with in-frame sequences only. Part of the clones is absent; in the studies checked, under half of the shortfall reflects unresolved V genes, and no reason is known for the rest. The sample table lists 55,000 to 75,000 clones, 80% of them with a count of one. 8.2% of the sample belongs to the ten largest clones. The material sequenced was CD4+ or CD8+ T cells sorted from blood, taken in a trial of the OX40 agonist ivuxolimab. Receptors were obtained from an adult with an advanced solid tumor such as melanoma, head and neck, liver or kidney cancer.

The chain links TRBV27 to TRBJ2-7; D not certain. Trimming took 6 bases from V and 0 from J, leaving 18 bases between them. Germline CDR1 reads MNHEY; CDR2 reads SMNVEV (reference sequence). The CDR3 covers 16 residues. The CDR3 is CASSRSWAASSYEQYF. CDR3 DNA: TGTGCCAGCAGCCGGTCTTGGGCAGCGAGCTCCTACGAGCAGTACTTC.

CDR3 bases: TGTGCCAGTAGTGACCGTGGAGGGCTGCCTGAAGCTTTCTTT. Protein sequence: CASSDRGGLPEAFF. V is TRBV19 and J is TRBJ1-1; D is ambiguous. Per germline, CDR1 LNHDA and CDR2 SQIVND (reference sequence). The V end lost 5 bases, the J end lost 6 bases, and 16 bases lay between the germline ends. The length of the CDR3 is 14 residues.

The rearrangement joins TRBV9 to TRBJ2-3; no definite D call. The CDR3 is 14 residues long. Germline CDR1 is SGDLS and CDR2 is YYNGEE. V gave up 1 base and J gave up 0 bases, with 6 bases separating them. The DNA of the CDR3 is TGTGCCAGCAGCGTAACCGGGAGCACAGATACGCAGTATTTT. Translation gives CASSVTGSTDTQYF.

The V gene is TRBV13, the J gene TRBJ2-7; D might be TRBD1 (6 bases). Germline lookup yields CDR1 PRHDT and CDR2 FYEKMQ (reference sequence). The CDR3 runs to 13 residues. With 5 bases removed from V and 4 bases from J, the gap between germline ends came to 12 bases. Written as DNA, the CDR3 is TGTGCCAGCAGCCAACAGGGTAGGTACGAGCAGTACGTC. Its translation is CASSQQGRYEQYV.

This clone has a handful of counts. The chain is built from TRBV2 and TRBJ1-1; D gene ambiguous. The germline V gene has CDR1 SNHLY and CDR2 FYNNEI. Trimming pared 4 bases from V and 4 bases from J, leaving 16 bases between. This CDR3 comprises 15 residues. The CDR3 loop is CASSVLSALSTEAFF. The CDR3 DNA reads as TGTGCCAGCAGTGTTCTTAGTGCTCTGAGCACTGAAGCTTTCTTT.

The chain employs TRBV6-6 and TRBJ2-7; D unclear. The CDR3 consists of 11 residues. The germline V gene has CDR1 MNHNY and CDR2 SVGAGI (reference sequence). The ends were cut back, 2 bases at V and 4 bases at J, with 3 bases in the middle. CDR3 loop: CASSYRYEQYF. The CDR3 DNA sequence: TGTGCCAGCAGTTACCGATACGAGCAGTACTTC.

The rearrangement uses TRBV29-1 and TRBJ2-5; D call uncertain. Germline assignment: CDR1 SQVTM and CDR2 ANQGSEA. The CDR3 loop spans 9 amino acids. V lost 4 bases, J lost 4 bases, and 1 base lay in between. The CDR3, as DNA: TGCAGCGTTGGAGAGACCCAGTACTTC. Protein: CSVGETQYF.

J is TRBJ2-1 and V is TRBV11-1, with TRBD2 matching over 9 bases. Germline lookup yields CDR1 SGHAT and CDR2 FQDESV (reference sequence). The CDR3 consists of 16 residues. J gave up 3 bases and V 2 bases, and 5 bases lay outside the gene matches. The DNA of the CDR3 is TGTGCCAGCAGCTTAAGGCCTAGCGGGATCTACAATGAGCAGTTCTTC. Protein: CASSLRPSGIYNEQFF.

The chain carries TRBV4-2 and TRBJ2-7, with TRBD1 matching 7 bases. The CDR3 spans 16 residues. Per the germline V gene, CDR1 is LGHNA and CDR2 is YNFKEQ. The V gene end was trimmed by 0 bases and the J gene end by 3 bases; junction bases not matched to a gene: 8. The CDR3 DNA reads as TGTGCCAGCAGCCAAGATTTGACAGGGTGGTTCTACGAGCAGTACTTC. Its protein product is CASSQDLTGWFYEQYF.

The chain joins TRBV30 to TRBJ1-1; no reliable D call. The CDR3 length is 13 residues. V was clipped by 2 bases and J by 1 base, with 8 bases between them. The germline gives CDR1 GTSNPN, CDR2 SVGIG (reference sequence). CDR3 protein: CAWSRAENTEAFF. CDR3 DNA: TGTGCCTGGAGTCGGGCCGAGAACACTGAAGCTTTCTTT.

The CDR3 region is CASSFPPPQLAGPQETQYF. CDR3 nucleotides: TGTGCCAGCAGCTTTCCCCCACCCCAACTAGCGGGCCCCCAAGAGACCCAGTACTTC. The chain has TRBV7-2 and TRBJ2-5; 9 bases are shared with TRBD2. V was pared by 3 bases and J by 1 base, with 15 bases of the junction left unmatched. This CDR3 region has 19 residues. From germline, CDR1 is SGHTA and CDR2 FQGNSA.

V usage is TRBV9 and J usage is TRBJ2-1; D perhaps matches TRBD2 (6 bases). In germline, CDR1 is SGDLS, CDR2 YYNGEE. The CDR3 loop spans 16 amino acids. V shed 4 bases and J shed 0 bases, with 14 bases lying between them. CDR3 in DNA: TGTGCCAGCAGCTCCCCCCGCGGGACCTCCTACAATGAGCAGTTCTTC. This sequence encodes CASSSPRGTSYNEQFF.

The rearrangement joins TRBV29-1 to TRBJ1-2, with 10 bases identical to TRBD1. CDR1 and CDR2 from the germline V gene are SQVTM and ANQGSEA. J was trimmed by 4 bases and V by 4 bases; bases with no gene match: 3. This CDR3 contains 13 residues. In nucleotides, the CDR3 is TGCAGCGTTGGGACAGGGGGGGTCTATGGCTACACCTTC. Its translation is CSVGTGGVYGYTF.

CDR3 sequence reads: CASRPGTATYNEQFF. In DNA, the CDR3 is TGCGCCAGCAGACCCGGGACTGCCACCTACAATGAGCAGTTCTTC. V and J are TRBV4-1 and TRBJ2-1, with D possibly being TRBD2 (6 bases). V gave up 6 bases and J gave up 2 bases, with 14 bases separating them. CDR1 is MGHRA, CDR2 YSYEKL, per germline. The CDR3 consists of 15 residues.

Of note for this clone: Additional DNA sequences in this sample encode the identical CDR3. The chain recombines TRBV7-3 with TRBJ1-1, with D perhaps matching TRBD1 (5 bases). Trimming stripped 2 bases from V and 1 base from J, with 8 bases between. The length of the CDR3 is 14 residues. Germline CDR1 and CDR2: SGHTA and FQGTGA. CDR3 sequence reads: CASSLGQGNTEAFF. The CDR3 DNA follows: TGTGCCAGCAGCTTAGGGCAGGGGAACACTGAAGCTTTCTTT.

The chain links TRBV19 to TRBJ1-4; D not resolved. This CDR3 has 14 residues. The ends were cut back, 3 bases at V and 6 bases at J, with 11 bases in the middle. CDR1 and CDR2 (germline): LNHDA, SQIVND (reference sequence). The DNA for the CDR3 is TGTGCCAGTAGTATTACCGGGTTAGATGAAAAACTGTTTTTT. Amino acids: CASSITGLDEKLFF.

V is TRBV19 and J is TRBJ1-3; TRBD1 matches 10 bases. After removal of 5 bases from V and 3 bases from J, the junction contained 7 bases not matched to a gene. The CDR3 covers 16 residues. Germline CDR1 reads LNHDA; CDR2 reads SQIVND (reference sequence). In DNA, the CDR3 is TGTGCCAGTAGTCTGGGACAGGGGACCCTTGGAAACACCATATATTTT. Translated, it gives CASSLGQGTLGNTIYF. Full variable domain (rest looked up from reference TRBV19 and TRBJ1-3): DGGITQSPKYLFRKEGQNVTLSCEQNLNHDAMYWYRQDPGQGLRLIYYSQIVNDFQKGDIAEGYSVSREKKESFPLTVTSAQKNPTAFYLCASSLGQGTLGNTIYFGEGSWLTVV.

This sequence joins TRBV11-2 and TRBJ1-1, with 7 bases matching TRBD1. This CDR3 comprises 15 residues. Trimming removed 6 bases from V and 0 bases from J; junction bases left unmatched: 7. Looked up from germline, CDR1 is SGHAT and CDR2 is FQNNGV. DNA of the CDR3: TGTGCCAGCAGACAAAGACAGGGTGTGAACACTGAAGCTTTCTTT. This codes for CASRQRQGVNTEAFF.

This chain links TRBV7-8 with TRBJ1-2; D gene unclear. The CDR3 is made up of 13 amino acids. Trimming shortened V by 5 bases and J by 6 bases, and 13 bases separated the two germline ends. Germline CDR1 SGHVS, CDR2 FQNEAQ. CDR3: CASSEGSAHGYTF. Here the CDR3 DNA reads TGTGCCAGCAGCGAAGGCTCGGCTCATGGCTACACCTTC.

The V gene is TRBV7-8, the J gene TRBJ2-5, with D perhaps TRBD2 (5 bases). V was cut by 7 bases and J by 5 bases, with 17 bases left in between. Germline V lookup: CDR1 SGHVS, CDR2 FQNEAQ. The CDR3 is 14 amino acids. The CDR3 region is CASMLTRAVETQYF. CDR3 bases: TGTGCCAGCATGTTAACGCGGGCTGTTGAGACCCAGTACTTC.

The V gene is TRBV6-9, the J gene TRBJ2-5; D is ambiguous. Germline-derived CDR1 and CDR2 are MNHGY and SVAAGI. This CDR3 comprises 15 residues. Between the trimmed V and J ends, which lost 5 bases and 4 bases, there was a span of 17 bases. The CDR3 coding sequence is TGTGCCAGCAGTCGACGCTTAGGGCAGTCAGAGACCCAGTACTTC. This gives the protein CASSRRLGQSETQYF.

This clone appeared once. This chain links TRBV4-3 with TRBJ2-7, with 8 bases lining up with TRBD1. The CDR3 is 15 residues long. Germline-derived CDR1 and CDR2 are LGHNA and YSLEER. The V gene end was trimmed by 0 bases and the J gene end by 2 bases; junction bases not matched to a gene: 3. This CDR3 is CASSQDLGQAYEQYF. CDR3 sequence (DNA): TGCGCCAGCAGCCAAGATCTGGGACAGGCCTACGAGCAGTACTTC.

This CDR3 is CASMKDRGANTEAFF. As DNA, the CDR3 is TGTGCCAGCATGAAGGACAGGGGTGCAAACACTGAAGCTTTCTTT. V usage is TRBV2 and J usage is TRBJ1-1, with 9 bases fitting TRBD1. V shed 7 bases, J shed 2 bases, and the junction held 8 bases outside the gene matches. The length of the CDR3 is 15 residues. The V gene's germline CDR1 is SNHLY and CDR2 FYNNEI.

CDR3 in amino acids: CASSKTGTGGAGQPQHF. The CDR3 DNA follows: TGTGCCAGTAGTAAAACCGGGACAGGGGGCGCAGGTCAGCCCCAGCATTTT. The rearrangement links TRBV19 to TRBJ1-5; the match to TRBD1 covers 12 bases. Germline assignment: CDR1 LNHDA and CDR2 SQIVND (reference sequence). This CDR3 is 17 amino acids long. V shed 4 bases and J 6 bases; nucleotides not matched to a gene: 10. Full variable domain (missing parts from reference TRBV19 and TRBJ1-5): DGGITQSPKYLFRKEGQNVTLSCEQNLNHDAMYWYRQDPGQGLRLIYYSQIVNDFQKGDIAEGYSVSREKKESFPLTVTSAQKNPTAFYLCASSKTGTGGAGQPQHFGDGTRLSIL.

The V call is TRBV19, the J call TRBJ1-1; no definite D call. This CDR3 has 15 residues. Trimming left V 5 bases short and J 1 base short, with 14 bases between. Per germline, CDR1 LNHDA and CDR2 SQIVND (reference sequence). The CDR3 DNA is TGTGCCAGTAGTTCCCACTGGGCAGCGAACACTGAAGCTTTCTTT. Protein sequence: CASSSHWAANTEAFF.

The chain combines TRBV14 with TRBJ1-3; the D gene is possibly TRBD1 (5 bases). Per the germline V gene, CDR1 is SGHDN and CDR2 is FVKESK. V lost 1 base and J lost 4, with 14 bases in between. There are 16 residues in the CDR3. The CDR3 sequence is CASSQVLSGQGNTIYF. Written as DNA, the CDR3 is TGTGCCAGCAGCCAAGTCCTCTCGGGGCAAGGAAACACCATATATTTT.

This chain connects TRBV7-9 to TRBJ2-3; 10 nucleotides line up with TRBD2. Looked up from germline, CDR1 is SEHNR and CDR2 is FQNEAQ (reference sequence). This CDR3 region has 13 residues. V lost 5 bases, J lost 6 bases, and 2 bases stayed unmatched. Here the CDR3 reads CASSLSGGDTQYF. For the CDR3, the DNA is TGTGCCAGCAGCCTTAGCGGGGGGGATACGCAGTATTTT.

The count of this clone is one. This chain joins TRBV2 and TRBJ2-2; possibly TRBD2 for D (7 bases). Germline V CDR1 and CDR2: SNHLY, FYNNEI. The CDR3 covers 17 residues. With 5 bases removed from V and 4 bases from J, the gap between germline ends came to 20 bases. The CDR3 is CASSYSRGGSITGELFF. The CDR3 nucleotides read TGTGCCAGCAGTTACTCCAGGGGCGGGAGTATCACCGGGGAGCTGTTTTTT.

The chain combines TRBV5-5 with TRBJ2-1, with D possibly called TRBD1 or TRBD2 (5 bases each). Between the trimmed V and J ends, which lost 2 bases and 8 bases, there was a span of 11 bases. Germline-derived CDR1 and CDR2 are SGHKS and YYEKEE (reference sequence). This CDR3 region has 13 residues. For the CDR3, the DNA is TGTGCCAGCAGCTTCCGGGACGAGGATGAGCAGTTCTTC. Amino acids: CASSFRDEDEQFF. The whole variable domain, filled in from reference TRBV5-5 and TRBJ2-1, reads DAGVTQSPTHLIKTRGQQVTLRCSPISGHKSVSWYQQVLGQGPQFIFQYYEKEERGRGNFPDRFSARQFPNYSSELNVNALLLGDSALYLCASSFRDEDEQFFGPGTRLTVL.